This T cell receptor beta chain was obtained from a study of cytomegalovirus exposure and HLA in healthy donors. About the study: There were some 120 million unique TCR beta sequences, drawn from about 180 million T cells, in an earlier analysis.

Primers for the PCR totalled 60 Vbeta and 13 Jbeta. This table comes from immunoSEQ multiplex PCR, and its TCRdb copy is limited to in-frame clones, with some not included. The sample contains more than 60,000 clones, approximately 72% of which appear only once. In germline, CDR1 is MGHRA, CDR2 YSYEKL. The J segment lost 2 bases and the V segment lost 2 bases, leaving 8 bases of the junction unmatched. CDR3 size: 16 residues. A remark on this clone: Its cognate antigen is unknown.

Study-level results: Generally TCR sequences proved uncommon, though certain public TCRs appeared in numerous donors. Some TCR beta chains (roughly 150 of them) were listed as cytomegalovirus-associated.

The chain couples TRBV4-1 to TRBJ1-1, with 7 nucleotides matching TRBD1. Sequencing was carried out using PBMCs. This sequence was found in a woman between 40 and 50 years old in good health and CMV-seropositive. The CDR3 DNA follows: TGCGCCAGCAGCCAATTCAGGGGGATGACTAACACTGAAGCTTTCTTT. It translates to CASSQFRGMTNTEAFF.